The text below deals with one T cell receptor (beta chain). Its binding antigen is unknown. It has no much larger one-base neighbor in the sample; base qualities were not kept. The time point label corresponds to: newly diagnosed GD, antithyroid drugs for less than 3 months. For both TCR sequencing and RNA sequencing, RNA was extracted from PBMCs in TRIzol. Graves' disease was diagnosed according to American Thyroid Association guidelines. Patients for the study were recruited at an endocrinology department in Xi'an, China. Each patient gave around 9.2 milliliters of peripheral blood, collected in an EDTA anticoagulant tube. Ficoll Paque Plus density gradient separation was used to isolate PBMCs, and no further T cell sorting was performed. RNA quality was checked with an Agilent 2100 Bioanalyzer and agarose gel, and concentration with a NanoDrop 2000. This specimen belongs to a study of regulatory T cells in long-lasting Graves disease (dated by TCRdb to the early 2020s). The study in broad terms: Newly diagnosed Graves' disease patients had taken antithyroid drugs for less than 3 months. The study was registered as a clinical trial and conducted in China. TCR sequencing covered roughly 13 persistent and 20 newly diagnosed Graves' disease patients, some 33 samples in total. Patients with persistent Graves' disease were compared with patients with newly diagnosed Graves' disease using TCR sequencing and RNA sequencing of peripheral blood. General findings and caveats noted by the study authors: Patients with persistent disease shared more public clonotypes (about 2,500) than newly diagnosed patients did (966). Peripheral blood alone was examined, since thyroid tissue, which constituted the primary lesion, could not be accessed. TRBV28, TRBJ1-2 and TRBJ2-5 were preferentially used in persistent disease, while TRBV20-1 and TRBJ2-1 were favored in newly diagnosed disease. Persistent Graves' disease patients showed lower TCR Shannon entropy and fewer highly expanded clones than newly diagnosed patients, suggesting clonal expansion. The authors acknowledged the small sample size as a limitation that may reduce accuracy. Sequencing and analysis were restricted to the TCR beta chain.

V was cut back by 5 bases and J by 5 bases, leaving a gap of 12 bases between them. Measured from the cysteine to the phenylalanine, the CDR3 is 12 residues long. Of all the DNA, just the CDR3 is kept, 36 bases in frame from base 1. CDR1 and CDR2 are drawn from the germline V gene: SQVTM, ANQGSEA. Library method: multiplex PCR. Instrument on record: Illumina HiSeq 4000. CDR3 regions were amplified by Arm-PCR with iRepertoire HTBI primers to construct TCR beta libraries. Before sequencing, the PCR products went through gel purification. From the authors' description of their analysis: Gene usage analysis of CDR3 amino acid clonotypes relied on the 55 to 80 TRBV and 14 TRBJ segments identified across samples. Filtered high-quality paired reads were merged into contigs using COPE and FqMerger. Contigs were aligned with BLAST to IMGT TRBV, TRBD and TRBJ reference genes, and CDR3 was defined per IMGT. Any clonotype with a frequency above 0.1% was counted as a highly expanded clone. Repertoire diversity was measured by Shannon entropy, and V-J evenness by the Gini coefficient. A clonotype found in more than one individual was treated as public. In TCRdb, the public reads were trimmed at Q25 with fastp and aligned with MiXCR, with productive beta chains retained. When rows share a CDR3 protein, they turn into one entry using the most common DNA and genes. It is TCRdb's table, rather than the study itself, that gives the V and J calls and clone size. The sample data list over 300,000 distinct CDR3 sequences, and roughly a sixth of these were observed just once. The ten most abundant clones make up over 20% of the sample.

Recombination connected TRBV29-1 to TRBJ1-1, with TRBD1 as a weak D call on 6 bases. The source was peripheral blood mononuclear cells (PBMCs), collected at new diagnosis, from a patient treated with antithyroid drugs. This clonotype was obtained from a female donor with Graves disease. The nucleotide sequence reads TGCAGCGTTTTTCAGGGGTGGACTGAAGCTTTCTTT. This is translated as CSVFQGWTEAFF. The CDR3 plus the reference TRBV29-1 and TRBJ1-1 genes for the other parts give the full variable domain: SAVISQKPSRDICQRGTSLTIQCQVDSQVTMMFWYRQQPGQSLTLIATANQGSEATYESGFVIDKFPISRPNLTFSTLTVSNMSPEDSSIYLCSVFQGWTEAFFGQGTRLTVV.